This T cell receptor beta chain comes out of a study of blood T cell repertoires in COVID-19. The wider study: Sources were T cells, B-cell-depleted T cells, or PBMCs; the material itself was cDNA or gDNA.

Trimming pared 9 bases from V and 0 bases from J, leaving 14 bases between. The CDR3 is 15 amino acids. Germline assignment: CDR1 MNHEY and CDR2 SMNVEV (reference sequence). Only in-frame clones appear in the TCRdb table, and some are missing; sequencing was by immunoSEQ multiplex PCR. This sample yields more than 110,000 clones, of which 60% to 85% are seen a single time; around 4.2% belongs to the top ten. V is TRBV27 and J is TRBJ2-2; D possibly corresponds to TRBD2 (6 bases). Sequencing was performed on peripheral blood. The receptor's source is a woman aged 80 or over with active or convalescent COVID-19. CDR3 coding DNA: TGTGCCAGTAGACTAGGGTACACGAACACCGGGGAGCTGTTTTTT. Its protein product is CASRLGYTNTGELFF.